This paragraph covers one TCR beta chain sequence. Antigen: not known. These data originate in a study of cytomegalovirus exposure and HLA in healthy donors. Study-wide results and caveats: Apparent HLA restriction characterized most CMV-associated TCR beta chains in a later analysis.

In germline, CDR1 is LGHNT, CDR2 FRNRAP. Germline trimming cut 6 bases from V and 9 bases from J; bases unmatched to any gene: 9. CDR3 size: 15 residues. Both 60 Vbeta primers and 13 Jbeta primers went into the PCR. Method: immunoSEQ multiplex PCR; TCRdb's copy keeps in-frame clones and lacks some. The table records tens of thousands of clones, around 67% of them present only once. Sequencing used PBMCs. The source is a woman in her fifties or sixties in good health and CMV-seropositive. The chain couples TRBV12-5 to TRBJ2-1; the match to TRBD2 covers 12 bases. The CDR3 DNA sequence: TGTGCTAGTGGCATACCTAGCGGGGGGGCAGGTGAGCAGTTCTTC. It is translated as CASGIPSGGAGEQFF.